These 27 T cell receptor beta chains originate from one sample sequenced in a study of blood T cell repertoires in COVID-19. TCRdb's copy holds only in-frame clones and misses some; the assay was immunoSEQ multiplex PCR. Here the sample spans some 150,000 clones, around four fifths being singletons. The sample comprised peripheral blood. These receptors were collected from a woman aged 40 to 50 with active or convalescent COVID-19.

This clone was observed a handful of times. The chain carries TRBV5-1 and TRBJ2-1, with TRBD1 as a possible D gene (6 bases). The V end was cut by 0 bases, the J end by 4 bases, with 23 bases between. Germline assignment: CDR1 SGHRS and CDR2 YFSETQ. The CDR3 runs to 19 residues. In nucleotides, the CDR3 is TGCGCCAGCAGCTTGGGGGTCCATACAGGGCCATTGGGGTACAATGAGCAGTTCTTC. Translation gives CASSLGVHTGPLGYNEQFF. The variable domain in full, completed from reference TRBV5-1 and TRBJ2-1, reads KAGVTQTPRYLIKTRGQQVTLSCSPISGHRSVSWYQQTPGQGLQFLFEYFSETQRNKGNFPGRFSGRQFSNSRSEMNVSTLELGDSALYLCASSLGVHTGPLGYNEQFFGPGTRLTVL.

This clone appeared once. The genes are TRBV28 and TRBJ2-3; 8 bases agree with TRBD2. The germline gives CDR1 MDHEN, CDR2 SYDVKM. V was pared by 1 base and J by 5 bases, with 5 bases of the junction left unmatched. CDR3 length: 15 amino acids. The CDR3 spells CASSLSSGSQDTQYF. The CDR3, as DNA: TGTGCCAGCAGTTTATCGAGCGGGAGTCAAGATACGCAGTATTTT.

The chain has TRBV9 and TRBJ2-1; D perhaps matches TRBD2 (6 bases). Germline assignment: CDR1 SGDLS and CDR2 YYNGEE. CDR3 length: 16 residues. Trimming took off 0 bases at V and 12 bases at J, with 22 bases between the two ends. The CDR3 DNA reads TGTGCCAGCAGCGTAGGGGCCTCAGACGGGGGAGACCTGCAGTTCTTC. It translates to CASSVGASDGGDLQFF. Variable domain in full (rest from reference TRBV9 and TRBJ2-1): DSGVTQTPKHLITATGQRVTLRCSPRSGDLSVYWYQQSLDQGLQFLIQYYNGEERAKGNILERFSAQQFPDLHSELNLSSLELGDSALYFCASSVGASDGGDLQFFGPGTRLTVL.

This sequence joins TRBV28 and TRBJ2-7, with a tentative D call TRBD2 (6 bases). Looked up from germline, CDR1 is MDHEN and CDR2 is SYDVKM. V was pared by 3 bases and J by 6 bases, with 12 bases between. This CDR3 contains 13 residues. CDR3 in DNA: TGTGCCAGCAGTTTGTCGTCCGGGGGCGAGCAGTACTTC. As protein: CASSLSSGGEQYF.

CDR3 nucleotide sequence: TGTGCCAGCAGCGCATCAGGGTTTCCCTACGAGCAGTACTTC. As protein: CASSASGFPYEQYF. This rearrangement joins TRBV9 to TRBJ2-7; possible D gene TRBD1, 5 bases. This CDR3 comprises 14 residues. V was pared by 3 bases and J by 2 bases, with 12 bases between. Germline V CDR1 and CDR2: SGDLS, YYNGEE.

The chain recombines TRBV7-2 with TRBJ1-1, with no clear D. The CDR3 covers 14 residues. V lost 0 bases, J lost 3 bases, and 8 bases lay in between. The germline CDR1 and CDR2 sequences are SGHTA and FQGNSA. The CDR3 spells CASSLAEGYTEAFF. In DNA, the CDR3 is TGTGCCAGCAGCTTAGCGGAGGGATACACTGAAGCTTTCTTT.

This chain uses TRBV5-1 with TRBJ2-3; D gene unclear. V was clipped by 0 bases and J by 0 bases, with 14 bases between them. Germline V gene lookup returns CDR1 SGHRS and CDR2 YFSETQ. The CDR3 covers 17 residues. The CDR3: CASSLDPGSTSTDTQYF. CDR3 in DNA: TGCGCCAGCAGCTTGGATCCGGGTTCAACTAGCACAGATACGCAGTATTTT. Full variable domain (remainder filled in from reference TRBV5-1 and TRBJ2-3): KAGVTQTPRYLIKTRGQQVTLSCSPISGHRSVSWYQQTPGQGLQFLFEYFSETQRNKGNFPGRFSGRQFSNSRSEMNVSTLELGDSALYLCASSLDPGSTSTDTQYFGPGTRLTVL.

The chain couples TRBV11-2 to TRBJ1-5, with 8 bases fitting TRBD1. The CDR3 is 15 residues long. CDR1 is SGHAT and CDR2 is FQNNGV in the germline V gene. The ends lost 6 bases at V and 6 bases at J; junction bases unmatched: 10. CDR3 coding DNA: TGTGCCAGCAGTCAAACGACAGGGGTTGGTCAGCCCCAGCATTTT. Its protein is CASSQTTGVGQPQHF.

This clone was seen a few times. The rearrangement links TRBV7-2 to TRBJ1-1; 7 positions agree with TRBD1. J was trimmed by 0 bases and V by 5 bases; bases with no gene match: 9. CDR1 is SGHTA and CDR2 is FQGNSA in the germline V gene. This CDR3 spans 16 amino acids. The CDR3 loop reads CASSAFAGQLNTEAFF. The CDR3 DNA sequence: TGTGCCAGCAGCGCATTTGCGGGACAGCTGAACACTGAAGCTTTCTTT.

The rearrangement uses TRBV11-2 and TRBJ1-1; D is perhaps TRBD1 (6 bases). The CDR3 contains 14 residues. Per the germline V gene, CDR1 is SGHAT and CDR2 is FQNNGV. V gave up 1 base and J gave up 4 bases, with 10 bases separating them. In nucleotides, the CDR3 is TGTGCCAGCAGCTTAGTAACAGGGTCCACTGAAGCTTTCTTT. Translating it yields CASSLVTGSTEAFF. Full variable domain (remainder filled in from reference TRBV11-2 and TRBJ1-1): EAGVAQSPRYKIIEKRQSVAFWCNPISGHATLYWYQQILGQGPKLLIQFQNNGVVDDSQLPKDRFSAERLKGVDSTLKIQPAKLEDSAVYLCASSLVTGSTEAFFGQGTRLTVV.

V is TRBV28 and J is TRBJ1-5; 8 nucleotides agree with TRBD1. Germline CDR1 and CDR2: MDHEN and SYDVKM. The J segment lost 1 base and the V segment lost 2 bases, leaving 4 bases of the junction unmatched. CDR3 size: 16 residues. The chain's CDR3 is CASSLGQGASNQPQHF. In nucleotides, the CDR3 is TGTGCCAGCAGTTTAGGGCAGGGGGCGAGCAATCAGCCCCAGCATTTT.

The rearrangement links TRBV7-2 to TRBJ2-2; 10 bases line up with TRBD2. Germline CDR1 SGHTA, CDR2 FQGNSA. The CDR3 has 16 amino acids. The V and J ends lost 4 bases and 0 bases, in that order; junction bases with no gene match: 2. DNA for the CDR3: TGTGCCAGCAGCTCAACTAGCGGGGCGAACACCGGGGAGCTGTTTTTT. This encodes CASSSTSGANTGELFF.

The chain uses TRBV13 and TRBJ2-3, with TRBD2 identical over 13 bases. Trimming took 5 bases from V and 4 from J; bases not matched to a gene: 9. The CDR3 sequence is 17 residues long. In germline, CDR1 is PRHDT, CDR2 FYEKMQ (reference sequence). CDR3 protein: CASSPRTSGSVADTQYF. The CDR3 DNA reads TGTGCCAGCAGCCCCCGGACTAGCGGGAGTGTCGCAGATACGCAGTATTTT.

The J gene is TRBJ2-7, the V gene TRBV3-1 (or the pseudogene TRBV3-2), with 7 nucleotides matching TRBD2. The CDR3 spans 15 residues. Germline V CDR1 and CDR2: LGHDT, YNNKEL (reference sequence). V lost 0 bases to trimming and J lost 3 bases; unmatched junction nucleotides: 5. The CDR3 coding sequence is TGTGCCAGCAGCCAAGAGTTCCTAGCGGTCTACGAGCAGTACTTC. Encoded protein: CASSQEFLAVYEQYF.

The V call is TRBV28, the J call TRBJ1-6; maybe TRBD1 (6 bases). Germline V gene lookup returns CDR1 MDHEN and CDR2 SYDVKM. The V end lost 5 bases, the J end lost 7 bases, and 15 bases lay between the germline ends. The CDR3 covers 15 residues. The CDR3 here is CASSRTVLTNSPLHF. The DNA for the CDR3 is TGTGCCAGCAGTCGGACAGTCCTCACAAATTCACCCCTCCACTTT.

This rearrangement joins TRBV7-2 to TRBJ2-5; tentatively, D is TRBD2 (7 bases). CDR3 length: 16 amino acids. Trimming removed 3 bases from V and 5 bases from J, with 19 bases in between. Germline CDR1 and CDR2: SGHTA and FQGNSA. CDR3 DNA sequence: TGTGCCAGCAGCTTTCGGGGGGCCCGGGGCGGGGAGACCCAGTACTTC. Amino acid sequence: CASSFRGARGGETQYF.

This clone was picked up a small number of times. The chain employs TRBV11-2 and TRBJ1-1; weak D call: TRBD1 (5 bases). CDR3 size: 15 residues. V shed 5 bases and J shed 4 bases, with 17 bases lying between them. CDR1 SGHAT and CDR2 FQNNGV come from the germline V gene. The CDR3 loop reads CASSRAGGTTTEAFF. CDR3 bases: TGTGCCAGCAGCCGCGCGGGCGGGACGACCACTGAAGCTTTCTTT.

The chain couples TRBV27 to TRBJ1-2; tentatively, D is TRBD1 (5 bases). V lost 5 bases, J lost 3 bases, and 19 bases lay in between. This CDR3 region has 16 residues. Germline V CDR1 and CDR2: MNHEY, SMNVEV (reference sequence). CDR3 nucleotides: TGTGCCAGCAGTCACCATCCAGGGACTTGGGACTATGGCTACACCTTC. This translates into CASSHHPGTWDYGYTF.

The gene calls are TRBV24-1 and TRBJ1-2; no firm D call. CDR1 and CDR2 from the germline V gene are KGHDR and SFDVKD. V was clipped by 3 bases and J by 8 bases, with 9 bases between them. The CDR3 covers 12 residues. CDR3: CATSDDFGGYTF. Written as DNA, the CDR3 is TGTGCCACCAGTGATGACTTTGGAGGCTACACCTTC.

V is TRBV4-1 and J is TRBJ2-7; TRBD2 matches 13 bases. Trimming took 4 bases from V and 4 from J; bases not matched to a gene: 4. This CDR3 spans 15 amino acids. In germline, CDR1 is MGHRA, CDR2 YSYEKL. CDR3 protein: CASSLRTSGSYEQYF. The CDR3, as DNA: TGCGCCAGCAGCCTTAGGACTAGCGGGAGTTACGAGCAGTACTTC.

V gene TRBV27 combines with J gene TRBJ1-2; TRBD1 matches at 8 bases. Germline V gene sequence: CDR1 MNHEY, CDR2 SMNVEV (reference sequence). The CDR3 loop spans 15 amino acids. V lost 4 bases, J lost 2 bases, and 6 bases stayed unmatched. CDR3: CASSWDYRGNYGYTF. Here the CDR3 DNA reads TGTGCCAGCAGTTGGGATTACAGGGGGAACTATGGCTACACCTTC.

This chain uses TRBV6-5 with TRBJ1-1; 7 bases fit TRBD1. With 4 bases clipped from V and 0 bases from J, the junction kept 2 bases outside the gene matches. The germline V gene has CDR1 MNHEY and CDR2 SVGAGI. The CDR3 sequence is 14 residues long. The CDR3 coding sequence is TGTGCCAGCAGTTCGACAGGGATGAACACTGAAGCTTTCTTT. Amino acid sequence: CASSSTGMNTEAFF.

The chain uses TRBV5-4 and TRBJ2-5; tentatively, D is TRBD1 (7 bases). The V gene lost 4 bases and the J gene lost 5 bases, with 24 bases spanning the gap. Looked up from germline, CDR1 is SGHNT and CDR2 is YYREEE (reference sequence). The CDR3 has 17 amino acids. The CDR3 nucleotides are TGTGCCAGCAGCGCCGGGACTGGAGGACAGGTTTCGGAGACCCAGTACTTC. Translated: CASSAGTGGQVSETQYF.

The genes are TRBV6-4 and TRBJ1-6; possible D gene TRBD1, 6 bases. In germline, CDR1 is MRHNA, CDR2 SNTAGT. V was shortened by 5 bases and J by 7 bases, with 9 bases between the two germline ends. The CDR3 covers 13 residues. This chain's CDR3 is CASSPTGNSPLHF. Written as DNA, the CDR3 is TGTGCCAGCAGTCCCACAGGGAATTCACCCCTCCACTTT.

The V call is TRBV10-2, the J call TRBJ1-1; D is perhaps TRBD1 (5 bases). This CDR3 has 15 residues. The ends were cut back, 6 bases at V and 3 bases at J, with 17 bases in the middle. Germline V gene sequence: CDR1 WSHSY, CDR2 SAAADI. This CDR3 reads CASSLGQGRYTEAFF. The DNA for the CDR3 is TGCGCCAGCAGCCTCGGGCAGGGTAGATACACTGAAGCTTTCTTT.

This chain uses TRBV7-6 with TRBJ2-7; D might be TRBD1 (6 bases). In germline, CDR1 is SGHVS, CDR2 FNYEAQ. The CDR3 contains 14 residues. V was shortened by 2 bases and J by 5 bases, with 13 bases between the two germline ends. This chain's CDR3 is CASSLRGIGNEQYF. The CDR3 DNA reads as TGTGCCAGCAGCTTAAGGGGGATAGGCAACGAGCAGTACTTC.

This chain links TRBV28 with TRBJ1-2; possibly TRBD1 for D (6 bases). Trimming pared 9 bases from V and 0 bases from J, leaving 8 bases between. CDR1 and CDR2 (germline): MDHEN, SYDVKM. The CDR3 length is 12 residues. The CDR3 protein is CASRQANYGYTF. CDR3 nucleotides: TGTGCCAGTCGACAGGCTAACTATGGCTACACCTTC.